The 15 T cell receptor beta chains in this list originate from one sample, sequenced in a study of siplizumab effects on memory and regulatory T cells. Here immunoSEQ multiplex PCR was the method, and the copy in TCRdb shows in-frame clones only, minus some. The sample lists 85,000 to 130,000 clones; over 90% were seen once. Sequencing was performed on Tregs sorted from blood. These receptor sequences come from a human donor in good health.

The chain is built from TRBV21-1 and TRBJ2-3; the table's TRBD2 call for D was not verified on the DNA. TRBV21-1 is tagged as a pseudogene. The CDR3 covers 18 residues. The chain's CDR3 is CASSKLDSGRDPTDTQYF. CDR3 sequence (DNA): TGTGCCAGCAGCAAACTGGACAGCGGGAGGGACCCCACAGATACGCAGTATTTT.

The chain links TRBV7-9 to TRBJ2-4, with D perhaps matching TRBD1 or TRBD2 (6 bases each). V was cut by 1 base and J by 7 bases, with 17 bases left in between. The CDR3 totals 16 residues. Germline loops: CDR1 SEHNR, CDR2 FQNEAQ (reference sequence). The CDR3 sequence is CASSLVVGGRGNIQYF. CDR3 DNA sequence: TGTGCCAGCAGCTTAGTTGTAGGGGGGAGAGGTAACATTCAGTACTTC.

This chain joins TRBV6-1 and TRBJ2-6; D remains ambiguous. V lost 4 bases, J lost 2 bases, and 15 bases lay in between. Germline V gene lookup returns CDR1 MNHNS and CDR2 SASEGT. The CDR3 has 17 amino acids. CDR3 sequence: CASSVDPLETGANVLTF. DNA of the CDR3: TGTGCCAGCAGTGTGGACCCCCTGGAGACTGGGGCCAACGTCCTGACTTTC.

The rearrangement joins TRBV5-1 to TRBJ2-7; D unresolved. V was pared by 0 bases and J by 7 bases, with 8 bases between. CDR3 size: 12 residues. Germline lookup yields CDR1 SGHRS and CDR2 YFSETQ. The CDR3 spells CASSLGRREQYF. The CDR3 DNA is TGCGCCAGCAGCTTGGGACGCAGGGAGCAGTACTTC. Based on the CDR3 plus reference TRBV5-1 and TRBJ2-7, the full variable domain is KAGVTQTPRYLIKTRGQQVTLSCSPISGHRSVSWYQQTPGQGLQFLFEYFSETQRNKGNFPGRFSGRQFSNSRSEMNVSTLELGDSALYLCASSLGRREQYFGPGTRLTVT.

This rearrangement joins TRBV19 to TRBJ2-7; D not resolved. Germline CDR1 LNHDA, CDR2 SQIVND (reference sequence). The CDR3 is 14 residues long. V lost 1 base to trimming and J lost 3 bases, with 10 bases between them. The CDR3 DNA reads TGTGCCAGTAGTATAGGTGTCGGGCTCTACGAGCAGTACTTC. Residues: CASSIGVGLYEQYF.

The chain links TRBV6-1 to TRBJ2-3, with a weak D call TRBD2 (5 bases). V lost 5 bases and J 4 bases, leaving 13 bases between the germline ends. The germline V gene encodes CDR1 MNHNS and CDR2 SASEGT. The CDR3 has 14 residues. As DNA, the CDR3 is TGTGCCAGCAGTTTACTCCTTAGCGCAGATACGCAGTATTTT. Translating gives CASSLLLSADTQYF.

CDR3 sequence (DNA): TGTGCCAGCAGTCCCTGGGGGGCCGAATATGGCTACACCTTC. It codes for CASSPWGAEYGYTF. The chain is built from TRBV6-1 and TRBJ1-2; TRBD1 is a possible D gene (6 bases). V shed 5 bases and J shed 5 bases, with 15 bases lying between them. CDR3 length: 14 residues. Germline CDR1 and CDR2: MNHNS and SASEGT.

The rearrangement joins TRBV7-2 to TRBJ2-3, with D perhaps assigned TRBD1 or TRBD2 (5 bases each). Germline CDR1 and CDR2: SGHTA and FQGNSA. V dropped 1 base and J dropped 2 bases, with 13 bases sitting between them. There are 16 residues in the CDR3. The CDR3 spells CASSLGGTTATDTQYF. The DNA for the CDR3 is TGTGCCAGCAGCTTAGGGGGGACCACCGCCACAGATACGCAGTATTTT.

This rearrangement joins TRBV27 to TRBJ1-2, with TRBD1 matching over 9 bases. CDR1 is MNHEY and CDR2 is SMNVEV in the germline V gene (reference sequence). Losses at the gene ends were 1 base for V and 3 bases for J; bases not matched to a gene: 9. The CDR3 contains 17 residues. CDR3 nucleotide sequence: TGTGCCAGCAGTTTATTCGGCGGACAGGGGCCTTACTATGGCTACACCTTC. Translated, it gives CASSLFGGQGPYYGYTF.

The chain couples TRBV2 to TRBJ2-7; no reliable D call. The CDR3 is 12 amino acids. V gave up 8 bases and J gave up 6 bases, with 14 bases separating them. From germline, CDR1 is SNHLY and CDR2 FYNNEI. The DNA for the CDR3 is TGTGCCAGCTGGCCCCCGGGTGGCGAGCAGTACTTC. It yields the protein CASWPPGGEQYF.

This rearrangement joins TRBV19 to TRBJ1-1; D gene unclear. The V and J ends lost 6 bases and 4 bases respectively, with 18 bases between them. Per germline, CDR1 LNHDA and CDR2 SQIVND (reference sequence). The CDR3 has 15 residues. The DNA for the CDR3 is TGTGCCAGTAGGGGTGGGCAGACCTTGAGCACTGAAGCTTTCTTT. This translates into CASRGGQTLSTEAFF. Combining the CDR3 with reference TRBV19 and TRBJ1-1 gives the whole variable domain DGGITQSPKYLFRKEGQNVTLSCEQNLNHDAMYWYRQDPGQGLRLIYYSQIVNDFQKGDIAEGYSVSREKKESFPLTVTSAQKNPTAFYLCASRGGQTLSTEAFFGQGTRLTVV.

The chain uses TRBV19 and TRBJ2-5; possible D gene TRBD1, 6 bases. V shed 9 bases and J shed 4 bases, with 18 bases lying between them. The germline V gene encodes CDR1 LNHDA and CDR2 SQIVND (reference sequence). There are 14 residues in the CDR3. CDR3 DNA sequence: TGTGCCAGCAGTTCAGGGGTAGGGAGAGAGACCCAGTACTTC. Translating it yields CASSSGVGRETQYF.

This clone was counted a single time. The V gene is TRBV18, the J gene TRBJ2-2; 11 nucleotides match TRBD2. The CDR3 runs 17 residues. Germline values: CDR1 KGHSH, CDR2 LQKENI. Germline trimming cut 3 bases from V and 2 bases from J; bases unmatched to any gene: 5. In DNA form, the CDR3 reads TGTGCCAGCTCACCTCCGACTAGCGGGGCCAACACCGGGGAGCTGTTTTTT. Translation: CASSPPTSGANTGELFF.

This clone occurred once. The chain links TRBV4-2 to TRBJ2-7, with TRBD1 matching over 8 bases. The CDR3 spans 14 residues. Per the germline V gene, CDR1 is LGHNA and CDR2 is YNFKEQ. With V trimmed by 4 bases and J by 6 bases, 8 bases remained unmatched. CDR3 bases: TGTGCCAGCAGCCCCCAGGGGGCAGGTAGCGAGCAGTACTTC. Amino acid sequence: CASSPQGAGSEQYF.

The chain has TRBV7-9 and TRBJ2-5; 8 nucleotides agree with TRBD1. The V segment lost 2 bases and the J segment 4 bases; nucleotides outside the gene matches: 6. Germline CDR1 reads SEHNR; CDR2 reads FQNEAQ (reference sequence). The CDR3 runs to 15 residues. CDR3 in amino acids: CASSLTGGLLETQYF. The CDR3, as DNA: TGTGCCAGCAGCTTAACAGGGGGTTTGTTAGAGACCCAGTACTTC. The full variable domain, its missing parts supplied by reference TRBV7-9 and TRBJ2-5, is DTGVSQNPRHKITKRGQNVTFRCDPISEHNRLYWYRQTLGQGPEFLTYFQNEAQLEKSRLLSDRFSAERPKGSFSTLEIQRTEQGDSAMYLCASSLTGGLLETQYFGPGTRLLVL.